This T cell receptor (beta chain) is drawn from a study of a mutant IDH1 vaccine in newly diagnosed glioma. Here immunoSEQ multiplex PCR was the method, and the copy in TCRdb shows in-frame clones only, minus some. Of more than 20,000 clones in the sample, approximately 85% were seen once. Time point meaning: baseline, week 1 (first vaccination visit). The treatment here: pre-vaccination baseline after standard-of-care therapy. The TCR was taken from a man aged 40-55 years with glioma. Here the sequenced sample was PBMCs, taken from a glioma patient treated with radiotherapy, temozolomide or both.

CDR3 sequence reads: CASSQDGTPSYGYTF. DNA for the CDR3: TGCGCCAGCAGCCAAGACGGGACCCCAAGTTACGGCTACACCTTC. This chain uses TRBV4-3 with TRBJ1-2; TRBD1 is a possible D gene (5 bases). CDR1 is LGHNA, CDR2 YSLEER, per germline. V dropped 0 bases and J dropped 8 bases, with 16 bases sitting between them. The CDR3 has 15 amino acids.